This TCR beta chain originates from a study of PD-1 blockade in mismatch repair-deficient tumors. About the research overall: Patients had over ten mismatch repair-deficient cancer types and were previously treated and progressing.

The time point here: approximately 11-day in vitro stimulation with candidate neoantigen peptide 3. Cells were stimulated around ten days with each of several ELISpot-reactive neoantigens. Baseline for clone expansion was a parallel culture with no peptide. Only in-frame clones appear in the TCRdb table, and some are missing; sequencing was by immunoSEQ multiplex PCR. The sample records approximately 9,000 clones, 75% to 95% being singletons. As for this clone: The antigen is unknown.

The V gene's germline CDR1 is SGHTA and CDR2 FQGNSA. V was cut by 5 bases and J by 8 bases, with 10 bases left in between. This CDR3 comprises 11 residues. Here the sequenced sample was cells cultured in vitro, taken from a patient treated with pembrolizumab. This rearrangement joins TRBV7-2 to TRBJ2-7; D might be TRBD2 (6 bases). This clonotype originated in an adult with mismatch repair-deficient cancer. The CDR3 DNA follows: TGTGCCAGCAGCCAGGGACTTCAGCAGTACTTC. This sequence encodes CASSQGLQQYF.